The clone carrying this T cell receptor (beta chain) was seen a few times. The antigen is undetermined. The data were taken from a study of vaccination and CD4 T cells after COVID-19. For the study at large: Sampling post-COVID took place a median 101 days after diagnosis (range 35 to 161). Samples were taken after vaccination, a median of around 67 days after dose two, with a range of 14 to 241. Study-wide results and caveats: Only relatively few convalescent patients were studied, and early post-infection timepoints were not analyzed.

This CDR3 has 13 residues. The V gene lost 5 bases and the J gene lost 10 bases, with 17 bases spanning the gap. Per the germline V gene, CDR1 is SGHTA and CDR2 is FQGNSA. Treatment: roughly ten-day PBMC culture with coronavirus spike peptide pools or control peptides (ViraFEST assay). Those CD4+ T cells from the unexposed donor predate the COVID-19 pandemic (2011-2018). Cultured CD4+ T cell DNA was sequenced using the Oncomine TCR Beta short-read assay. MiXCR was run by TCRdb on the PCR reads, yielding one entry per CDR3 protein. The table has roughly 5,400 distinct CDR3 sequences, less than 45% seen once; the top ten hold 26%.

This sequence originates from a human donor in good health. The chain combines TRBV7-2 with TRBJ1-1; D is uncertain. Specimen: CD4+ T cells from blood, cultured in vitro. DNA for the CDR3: TGTGCCAGCAGCGCCGGACCTAGAAATGGAGCTTTCTTT. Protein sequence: CASSAGPRNGAFF. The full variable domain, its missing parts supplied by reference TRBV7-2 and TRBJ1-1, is GAGVSQSPSNKVTEKGKDVELRCDPISGHTALYWYRQSLGQGLEFLIYFQGNSAPDKSGLPSDRFSAERTGGSVSTLTIQRTQQEDSAVYLCASSAGPRNGAFFGQGTRLTVV.